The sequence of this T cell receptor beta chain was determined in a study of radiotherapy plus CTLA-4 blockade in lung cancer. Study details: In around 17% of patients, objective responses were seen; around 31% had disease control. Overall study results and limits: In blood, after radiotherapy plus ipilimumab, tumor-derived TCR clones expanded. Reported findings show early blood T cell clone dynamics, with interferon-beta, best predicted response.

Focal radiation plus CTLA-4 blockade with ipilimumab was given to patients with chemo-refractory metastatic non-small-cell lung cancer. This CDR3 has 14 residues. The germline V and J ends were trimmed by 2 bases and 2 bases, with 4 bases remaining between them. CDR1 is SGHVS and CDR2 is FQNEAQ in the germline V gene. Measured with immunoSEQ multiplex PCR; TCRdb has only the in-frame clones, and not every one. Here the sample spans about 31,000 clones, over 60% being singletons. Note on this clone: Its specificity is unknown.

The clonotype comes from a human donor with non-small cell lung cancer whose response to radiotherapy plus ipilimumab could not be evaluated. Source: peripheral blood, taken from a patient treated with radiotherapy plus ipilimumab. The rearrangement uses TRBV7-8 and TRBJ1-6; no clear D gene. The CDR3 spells CASSLPAYNSPLHF. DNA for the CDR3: TGTGCCAGCAGCTTACCAGCCTATAATTCACCCCTCCACTTT.